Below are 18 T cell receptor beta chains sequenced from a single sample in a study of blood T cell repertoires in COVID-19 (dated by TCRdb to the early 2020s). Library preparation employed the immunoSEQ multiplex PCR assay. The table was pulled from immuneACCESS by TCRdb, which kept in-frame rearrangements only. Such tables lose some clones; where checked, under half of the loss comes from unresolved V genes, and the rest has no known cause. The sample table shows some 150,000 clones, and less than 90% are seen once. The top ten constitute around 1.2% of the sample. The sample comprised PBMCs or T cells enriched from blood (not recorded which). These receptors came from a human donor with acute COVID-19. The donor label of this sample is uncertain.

CDR3 amino acids: CASSPQGADQPQHF. The CDR3 bases are TGTGCCAGCTCACCACAGGGGGCCGATCAGCCCCAGCATTTT. The J gene is TRBJ1-5, the V gene TRBV18, with 7 bases matching TRBD1. The CDR3 sequence is 14 residues long. With 1 base clipped from V and 5 bases from J, the junction kept 2 bases outside the gene matches. Per germline, CDR1 KGHSH and CDR2 LQKENI.

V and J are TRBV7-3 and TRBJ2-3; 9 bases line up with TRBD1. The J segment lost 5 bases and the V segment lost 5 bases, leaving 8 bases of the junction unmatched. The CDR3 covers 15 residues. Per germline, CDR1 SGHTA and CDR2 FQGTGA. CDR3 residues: CASSTGTGTEDTQYF. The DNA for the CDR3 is TGTGCCAGCAGCACGGGGACAGGGACGGAAGATACGCAGTATTTT.

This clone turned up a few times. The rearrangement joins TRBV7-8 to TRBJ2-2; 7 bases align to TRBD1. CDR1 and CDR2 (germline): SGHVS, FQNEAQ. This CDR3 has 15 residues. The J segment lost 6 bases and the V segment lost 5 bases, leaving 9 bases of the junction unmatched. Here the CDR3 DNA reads TGTGCCAGCAGCCTAGACAGGGCCCCGTCCGGGGAGCTGTTTTTT. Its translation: CASSLDRAPSGELFF.

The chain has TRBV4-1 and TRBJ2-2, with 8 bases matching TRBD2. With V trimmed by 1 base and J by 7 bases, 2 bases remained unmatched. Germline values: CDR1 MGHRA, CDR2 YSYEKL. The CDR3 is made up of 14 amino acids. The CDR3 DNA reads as TGCGCCAGCAGCCAAGCGGGGGGGAGCGGGGAGCTGTTTTTT. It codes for CASSQAGGSGELFF.

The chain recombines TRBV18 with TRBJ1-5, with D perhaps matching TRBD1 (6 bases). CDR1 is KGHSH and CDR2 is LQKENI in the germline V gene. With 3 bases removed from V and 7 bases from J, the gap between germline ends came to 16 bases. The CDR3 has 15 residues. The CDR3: CASSPQNRALQPQHF. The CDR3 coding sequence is TGTGCCAGCTCACCTCAGAACAGGGCGCTACAGCCCCAGCATTTT.

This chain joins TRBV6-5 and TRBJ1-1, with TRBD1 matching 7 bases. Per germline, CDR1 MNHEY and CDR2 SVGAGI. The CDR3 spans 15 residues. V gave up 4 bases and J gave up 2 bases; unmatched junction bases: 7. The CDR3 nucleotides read TGTGCCAGCAGTTCGTACAGGGGTGACAACACTGAAGCTTTCTTT. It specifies CASSSYRGDNTEAFF.

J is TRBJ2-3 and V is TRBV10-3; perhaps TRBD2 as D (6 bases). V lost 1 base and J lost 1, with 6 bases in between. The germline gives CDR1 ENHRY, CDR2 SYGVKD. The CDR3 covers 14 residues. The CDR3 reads CAISEWGGTDTQYF. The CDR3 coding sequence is TGTGCCATCAGTGAGTGGGGGGGCACAGATACGCAGTATTTT.

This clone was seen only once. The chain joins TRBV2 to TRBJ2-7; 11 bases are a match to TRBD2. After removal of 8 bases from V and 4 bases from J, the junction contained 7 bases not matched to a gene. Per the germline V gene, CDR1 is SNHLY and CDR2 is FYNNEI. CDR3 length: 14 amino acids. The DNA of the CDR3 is TGTGCCAGCTTGGGAGGACTAGCGGGTTACGAGCAGTACTTC. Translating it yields CASLGGLAGYEQYF.

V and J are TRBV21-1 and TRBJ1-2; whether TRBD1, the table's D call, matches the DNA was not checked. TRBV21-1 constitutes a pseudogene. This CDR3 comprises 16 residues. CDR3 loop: CASSKKNRGRDYGYTF. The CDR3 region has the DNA TGTGCCAGCAGCAAAAAGAACAGGGGGCGAGACTATGGCTACACCTTC.

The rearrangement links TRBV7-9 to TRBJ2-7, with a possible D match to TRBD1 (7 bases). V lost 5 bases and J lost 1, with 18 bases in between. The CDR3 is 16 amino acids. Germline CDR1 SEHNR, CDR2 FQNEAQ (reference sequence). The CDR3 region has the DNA TGTGCCAGCAGCCGTGCGGAGGGGGCGATATCCTACGAGCAGTACTTC. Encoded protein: CASSRAEGAISYEQYF.

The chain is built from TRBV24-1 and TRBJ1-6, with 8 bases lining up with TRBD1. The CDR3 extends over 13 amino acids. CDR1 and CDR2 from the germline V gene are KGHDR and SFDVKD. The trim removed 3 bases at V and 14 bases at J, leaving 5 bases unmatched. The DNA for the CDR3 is TGTGCCACCAGTGATCATGCGACAGGGGCCCTCCACTTT. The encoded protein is CATSDHATGALHF.

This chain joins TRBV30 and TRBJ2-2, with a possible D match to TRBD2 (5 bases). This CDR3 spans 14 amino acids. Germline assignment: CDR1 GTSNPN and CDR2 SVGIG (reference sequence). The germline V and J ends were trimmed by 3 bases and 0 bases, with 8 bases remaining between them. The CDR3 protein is CAWSPGTNTGELFF. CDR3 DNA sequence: TGTGCCTGGAGCCCGGGGACGAACACCGGGGAGCTGTTTTTT.

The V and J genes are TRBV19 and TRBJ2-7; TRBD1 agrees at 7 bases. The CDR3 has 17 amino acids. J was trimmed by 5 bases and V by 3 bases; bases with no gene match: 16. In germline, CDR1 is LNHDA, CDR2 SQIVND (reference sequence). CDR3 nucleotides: TGTGCCAGTAGTATGGGGGTTGGGGACAGATTGATTCACGAGCAGTACTTC. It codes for CASSMGVGDRLIHEQYF.

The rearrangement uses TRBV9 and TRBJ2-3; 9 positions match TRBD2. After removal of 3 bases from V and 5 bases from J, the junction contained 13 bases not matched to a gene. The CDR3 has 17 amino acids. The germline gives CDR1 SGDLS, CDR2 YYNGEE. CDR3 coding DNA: TGTGCCAGCAGCGCCCTGGTGGCGGGGGGGCAGTTAGATACGCAGTATTTT. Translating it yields CASSALVAGGQLDTQYF.

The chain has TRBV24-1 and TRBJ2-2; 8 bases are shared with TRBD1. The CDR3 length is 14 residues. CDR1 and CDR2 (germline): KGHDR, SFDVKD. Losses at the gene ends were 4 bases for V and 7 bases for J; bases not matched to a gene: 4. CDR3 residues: CATSERTGIGELFF. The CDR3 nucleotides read TGTGCCACCAGTGAACGGACAGGGATCGGGGAGCTGTTTTTT.

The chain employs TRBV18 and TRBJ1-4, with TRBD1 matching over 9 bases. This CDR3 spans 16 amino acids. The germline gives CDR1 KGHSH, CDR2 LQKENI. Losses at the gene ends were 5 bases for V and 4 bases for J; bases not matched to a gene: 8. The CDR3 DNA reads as TGTGCCAGCTCATCGGCGGACAGGGGTAATAATGAAAAACTGTTTTTT. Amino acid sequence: CASSSADRGNNEKLFF.

CDR3 DNA: TGTGCCAGCTCACCCATGGAGGGAACTAATGAAAAACTGTTTTTT. Its protein is CASSPMEGTNEKLFF. This sequence joins TRBV18 and TRBJ1-4; D uncertain. Deletions cut 3 bases from V and 1 base from J, with 9 bases between. The CDR3 spans 15 residues. The germline CDR1 and CDR2 sequences are KGHSH and LQKENI. The variable domain in full, with the rest retrieved from reference TRBV18 and TRBJ1-4, is NAGVMQNPRHLVRRRGQEARLRCSPMKGHSHVYWYRQLPEEGLKFMVYLQKENIIDESGMPKERFSAEFPKEGPSILRIQQVVRGDSAAYFCASSPMEGTNEKLFFGSGTQLSVL.

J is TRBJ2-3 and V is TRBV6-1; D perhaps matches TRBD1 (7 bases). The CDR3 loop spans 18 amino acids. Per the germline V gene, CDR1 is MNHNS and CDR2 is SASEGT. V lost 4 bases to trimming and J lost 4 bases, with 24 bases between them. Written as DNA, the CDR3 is TGTGCCAGCAGTGGAATAGTTGGAGGGGGCGTTGGAGCAGATACGCAGTATTTT. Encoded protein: CASSGIVGGGVGADTQYF.